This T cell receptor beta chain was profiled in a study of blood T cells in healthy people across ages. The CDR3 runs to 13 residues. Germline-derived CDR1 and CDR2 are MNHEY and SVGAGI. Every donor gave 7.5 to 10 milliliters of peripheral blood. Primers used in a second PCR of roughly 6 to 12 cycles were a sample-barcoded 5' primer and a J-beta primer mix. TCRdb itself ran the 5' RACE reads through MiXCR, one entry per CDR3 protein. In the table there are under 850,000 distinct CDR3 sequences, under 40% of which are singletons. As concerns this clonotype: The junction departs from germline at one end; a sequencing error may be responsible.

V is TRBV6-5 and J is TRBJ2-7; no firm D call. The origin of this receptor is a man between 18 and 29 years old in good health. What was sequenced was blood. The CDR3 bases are TGTGCCGGCAGTTCCCCGGCGGCCTACGAGCAGTACTTC. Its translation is CAGSSPAAYEQYF.